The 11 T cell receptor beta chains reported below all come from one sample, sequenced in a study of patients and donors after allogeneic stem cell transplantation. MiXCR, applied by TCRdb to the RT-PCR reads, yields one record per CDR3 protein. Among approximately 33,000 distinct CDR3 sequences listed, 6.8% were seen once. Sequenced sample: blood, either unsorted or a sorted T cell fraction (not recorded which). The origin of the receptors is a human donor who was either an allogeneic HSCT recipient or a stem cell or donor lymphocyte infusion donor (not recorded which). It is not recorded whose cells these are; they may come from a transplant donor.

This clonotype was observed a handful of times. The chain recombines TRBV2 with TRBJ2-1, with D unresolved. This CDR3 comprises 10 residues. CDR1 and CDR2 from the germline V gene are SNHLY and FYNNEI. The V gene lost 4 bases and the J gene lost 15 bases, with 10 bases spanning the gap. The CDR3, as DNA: TGTGCCAGCAGTGTCATGATGGTGTTCTTC. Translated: CASSVMMVFF.

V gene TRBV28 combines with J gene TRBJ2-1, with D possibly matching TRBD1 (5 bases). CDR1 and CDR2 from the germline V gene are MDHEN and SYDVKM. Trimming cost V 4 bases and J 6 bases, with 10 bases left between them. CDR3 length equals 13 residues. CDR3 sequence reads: CASSSTVPNEQFF. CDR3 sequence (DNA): TGTGCCAGCAGTTCGACAGTGCCCAATGAGCAGTTCTTC.

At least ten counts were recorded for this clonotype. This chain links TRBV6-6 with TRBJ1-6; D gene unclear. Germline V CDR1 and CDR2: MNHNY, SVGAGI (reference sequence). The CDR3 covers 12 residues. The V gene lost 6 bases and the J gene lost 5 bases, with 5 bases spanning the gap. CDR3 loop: CASSENNSPLHF. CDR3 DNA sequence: TGTGCCAGCAGCGAGAATAATTCACCCCTCCACTTT.

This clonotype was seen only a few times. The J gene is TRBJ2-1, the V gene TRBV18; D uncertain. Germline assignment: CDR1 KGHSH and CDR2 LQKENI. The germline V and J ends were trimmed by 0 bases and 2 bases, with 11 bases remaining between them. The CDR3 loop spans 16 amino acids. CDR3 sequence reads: CASSPPSRAAYNEQFF. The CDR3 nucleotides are TGTGCCAGCTCACCACCGTCACGGGCAGCCTACAATGAGCAGTTCTTC.

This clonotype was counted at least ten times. The CDR3 sequence: CASSLGQGGGYTF. The DNA of the CDR3 is TGTGCCAGCAGTCTGGGGCAGGGAGGAGGCTACACCTTC. The chain combines TRBV6-2 or TRBV6-3 with TRBJ1-2; D is perhaps TRBD1 (5 bases). In germline, CDR1 is MNHEY, CDR2 SVGEGT. The ends were cut back, 5 bases at V and 8 bases at J, with 15 bases in the middle. The CDR3 sequence is 13 residues long.

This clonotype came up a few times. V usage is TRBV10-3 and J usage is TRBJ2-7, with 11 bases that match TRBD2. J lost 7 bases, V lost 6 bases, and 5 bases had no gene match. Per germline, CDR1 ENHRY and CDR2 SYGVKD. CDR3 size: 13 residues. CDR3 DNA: TGTGCCATCAGACTAGCGGGAGCGGGTGAGCAGTACTTC. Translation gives CAIRLAGAGEQYF.

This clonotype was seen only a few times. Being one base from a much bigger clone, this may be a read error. The CDR3 loop reads CSVEGQDPSGCTF. The CDR3 DNA sequence: TGCAGCGTTGAAGGGCAGGACCCCTCTGGCTGCACCTTC. The rearrangement joins TRBV29-1 to TRBJ1-2, with D unresolved. The CDR3 loop spans 13 amino acids. Germline V gene sequence: CDR1 SQVTM, CDR2 ANQGSEA.

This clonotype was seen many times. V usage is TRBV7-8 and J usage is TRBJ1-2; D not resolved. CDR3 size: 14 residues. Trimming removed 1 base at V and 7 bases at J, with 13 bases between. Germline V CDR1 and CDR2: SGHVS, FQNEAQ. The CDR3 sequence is CASSLGGPSIGYTF. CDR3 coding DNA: TGTGCCAGCAGCTTAGGGGGTCCCAGTATTGGCTACACCTTC.

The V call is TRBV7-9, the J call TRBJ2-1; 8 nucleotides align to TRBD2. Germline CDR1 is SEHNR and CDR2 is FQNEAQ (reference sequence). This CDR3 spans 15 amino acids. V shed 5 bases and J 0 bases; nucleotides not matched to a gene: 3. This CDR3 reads CASSVLAASYNEQFF. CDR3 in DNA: TGTGCCAGCAGCGTACTAGCGGCCTCCTACAATGAGCAGTTCTTC.

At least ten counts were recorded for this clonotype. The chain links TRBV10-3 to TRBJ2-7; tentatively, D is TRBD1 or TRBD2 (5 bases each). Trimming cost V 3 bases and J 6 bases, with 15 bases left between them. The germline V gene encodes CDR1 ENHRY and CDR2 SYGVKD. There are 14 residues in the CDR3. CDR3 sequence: CAISEGQGASEQYF. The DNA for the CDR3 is TGTGCCATCAGTGAAGGTCAGGGAGCCTCCGAGCAGTACTTC.

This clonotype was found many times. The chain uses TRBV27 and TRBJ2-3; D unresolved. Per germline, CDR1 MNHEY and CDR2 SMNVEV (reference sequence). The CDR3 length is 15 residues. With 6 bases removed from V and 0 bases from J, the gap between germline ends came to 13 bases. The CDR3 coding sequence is TGTGCCAGCAGCAGTCGGCTTCGCAGCACAGATACGCAGTATTTT. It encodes CASSSRLRSTDTQYF.